The T cell receptor beta chain under discussion was sequenced for a study of OX40 agonist ivuxolimab in advanced cancers. Study overall: Partial responses were achieved by three patients, one with hepatocellular carcinoma and two with cutaneous melanoma.

Trimming removed 0 bases from V and 2 bases from J, with 2 bases in between. This CDR3 region has 13 residues. Germline V gene lookup returns CDR1 LNHNV and CDR2 YYDKDF (reference sequence). Clones were read by immunoSEQ multiplex PCR, and TCRdb kept only the in-frame ones, dropping some. The table has some 40,000 clones, roughly four fifths seen once. V and J are TRBV15 and TRBJ1-5; D gene ambiguous. This TCR was sampled from an adult with an advanced solid tumor such as melanoma, head and neck, liver or kidney cancer. Material: CD4+ or CD8+ T cells sorted from blood, obtained in a trial of the OX40 agonist ivuxolimab. The CDR3 DNA sequence: TGTGCCACCAGCAGAGATGGCAATCAGCCCCAGCATTTT. This gives the protein CATSRDGNQPQHF. Full variable domain (rest looked up from reference TRBV15 and TRBJ1-5): DAMVIQNPRYQVTQFGKPVTLSCSQTLNHNVMYWYQQKSSQAPKLLFHYYDKDFNNEADTPDNFQSRRPNTSFCFLDIRSPGLGDTAMYLCATSRDGNQPQHFGDGTRLSIL.